This passage covers 5 T cell receptor beta chains from one sample sequenced in a study of T-cell reconstitution after alpha-beta-depleted transplantation in children. A library of TCRbeta sequences, prepared with unique molecular identifiers, was generated. MiXCR, run by TCRdb on the PCR reads, gives a single entry per CDR3 protein. Altogether 250,000 to 300,000 distinct CDR3 sequences are present, over 9.5% being singletons, with the ten largest covering approximately 7%. The sequences come from PBMCs, collected before TCRalphabeta/CD19-depleted stem cell transplant. All receptors come from a boy less than two years old with acute myeloid leukemia, due to receive a stem cell transplant.

The V call is TRBV12-3 or TRBV12-4, the J call TRBJ1-3, with D hard to call. The CDR3 consists of 13 residues. Trimming took 3 bases from V and 4 from J, leaving 7 bases between them. Here the CDR3 reads CASSFGSGNTIYF. The CDR3 DNA reads TGTGCCAGCAGTTTCGGATCCGGAAACACCATATATTTT.

This clonotype was recorded a few times. J is TRBJ2-7 and V is TRBV18, with TRBD1 matching over 8 bases. The CDR3 is made up of 15 amino acids. The germline CDR1 and CDR2 sequences are KGHSH and LQKENI. V lost 3 bases, J lost 3 bases, and 7 bases stayed unmatched. CDR3 nucleotides: TGTGCCAGCTCACCTACCGGACAGGGAGGCTACGAGCAGTACTTC. It yields the protein CASSPTGQGGYEQYF.

The chain has TRBV15 and TRBJ2-2, with D maybe TRBD1 (5 bases). V lost 6 bases to trimming and J lost 4 bases, with 12 bases between them. The CDR3 is 14 amino acids. CDR1 is LNHNV, CDR2 YYDKDF, per germline (reference sequence). For the CDR3, the DNA is TGTGCCACCAGAAGGGGATCCGGCACCGGGGAGCTGTTTTTT. It translates to CATRRGSGTGELFF. The complete variable domain, with remaining parts taken from reference TRBV15 and TRBJ2-2, reads DAMVIQNPRYQVTQFGKPVTLSCSQTLNHNVMYWYQQKSSQAPKLLFHYYDKDFNNEADTPDNFQSRRPNTSFCFLDIRSPGLGDTAMYLCATRRGSGTGELFFGEGSRLTVL.

V usage is TRBV28 and J usage is TRBJ1-6; D gene ambiguous. V was cut by 5 bases and J by 10 bases, with 9 bases left in between. Per germline, CDR1 MDHEN and CDR2 SYDVKM. The CDR3 totals 12 residues. CDR3 sequence: CASSARGSPLHF. The CDR3, as DNA: TGTGCCAGCAGTGCGCGAGGCTCACCCCTCCACTTT.

Many counts were recorded for this clonotype. J is TRBJ2-2 and V is TRBV5-5; D ambiguous. The CDR3 spans 16 residues. From germline, CDR1 is SGHKS and CDR2 YYEKEE (reference sequence). V lost 4 bases, J lost 1 base, and 14 bases lay in between. CDR3 sequence: CASSLGSTLNTGELFF. In nucleotides, the CDR3 is TGTGCCAGCAGCCTCGGGTCTACCCTGAACACCGGGGAGCTGTTTTTT.